These 8 T cell receptor beta chains came from one sample sequenced in a study of T cell changes during pregnancy in multiple sclerosis (dated by TCRdb to the late 2010s). Library method: the immunoSEQ multiplex PCR assay. This is the immuneACCESS table as TCRdb keeps it, with only in-frame sequences that have V and J called. A part of the clones is gone; compared with another copy, unresolved V genes explain less than half, and the rest is unexplained. A total of approximately 50,000 clones appear in this sample, roughly 90% of them only once. Jointly, the top ten make up 1% to 1.5% of the sample. Sequenced here: peripheral blood, sampled in the second trimester of pregnancy. The origin of the receptors is a female donor with multiple sclerosis, enrolled in a pregnancy study.

The chain employs TRBV28 and TRBJ2-3; 13 nucleotides agree with TRBD2. CDR3 length: 16 residues. Per the germline V gene, CDR1 is MDHEN and CDR2 is SYDVKM. The V segment lost 5 bases and the J segment 4 bases; nucleotides outside the gene matches: 6. The CDR3 DNA reads as TGTGCCAGCAGTATCTCAACTAGCGGGGGGGCAGATACGCAGTATTTT. As protein: CASSISTSGGADTQYF. Full variable domain (rest looked up from reference TRBV28 and TRBJ2-3): DVKVTQSSRYLVKRTGEKVFLECVQDMDHENMFWYRQDPGLGLRLIYFSYDVKMKEKGDIPEGYSVSREKKERFSLILESASTNQTSMYLCASSISTSGGADTQYFGPGTRLTVL.

V is TRBV2 and J is TRBJ1-2, with 9 bases identical to TRBD1. CDR3 length: 13 amino acids. Germline V gives CDR1 SNHLY, CDR2 FYNNEI. Trimming removed 9 bases from V and 8 bases from J; junction bases left unmatched: 10. This chain's CDR3 is CARAGTGIRGYTF. CDR3 nucleotide sequence: TGTGCCAGAGCCGGGACAGGGATTCGAGGCTACACCTTC. Supplemented by reference TRBV2 and TRBJ1-2, the full variable domain reads EPEVTQTPSHQVTQMGQEVILRCVPISNHLYFYWYRQILGQKVEFLVSFYNNEISEKSEIFDDQFSVERPDGSNFTLKIRSTKLEDSAMYFCARAGTGIRGYTFGSGTRLTVV.

This chain links TRBV5-4 with TRBJ2-7; weak D call: TRBD2 (6 bases). The CDR3 covers 14 residues. V lost 0 bases and J lost 2, with 9 bases in between. Germline assignment: CDR1 SGHNT and CDR2 YYREEE (reference sequence). This CDR3 reads CASSLGSGAYEQYF. The CDR3, as DNA: TGTGCCAGCAGCTTGGGTAGCGGTGCCTACGAGCAGTACTTC.

This clone was found once. The chain uses TRBV4-1 and TRBJ1-3; 9 nucleotides agree with TRBD1. Germline CDR1 and CDR2: MGHRA and YSYEKL. CDR3 length: 15 amino acids. Losses at the gene ends were 4 bases for V and 0 bases for J; bases not matched to a gene: 1. The CDR3 loop reads CASSPTGGSGNTIYF. CDR3 DNA sequence: TGCGCCAGCAGCCCGACAGGGGGCTCTGGAAACACCATATATTTT.

The chain employs TRBV6-6 and TRBJ2-7; a possible D gene is TRBD2 (6 bases). The germline V gene encodes CDR1 MNHNY and CDR2 SVGAGI (reference sequence). The V end was cut by 0 bases, the J end by 4 bases, with 16 bases between. This CDR3 has 16 amino acids. The CDR3 DNA follows: TGTGCCAGCAGTTACTCATCCGGGGGAGAGGGGTACGAGCAGTACTTC. As protein: CASSYSSGGEGYEQYF.

There are a few counts of this clone. The gene calls are TRBV29-1 and TRBJ2-2, with D possibly matching TRBD2 (6 bases). With 7 bases removed from V and 7 bases from J, the gap between germline ends came to 16 bases. The CDR3 length is 13 residues. Germline V CDR1 and CDR2: SQVTM, ANQGSEA. The CDR3 is CSASRRGYGELFF. Written as DNA, the CDR3 is TGCAGCGCCTCGCGTCGGGGGTACGGGGAGCTGTTTTTT.

The J gene is TRBJ2-1, the V gene TRBV7-9, with TRBD1 identical over 7 bases. The CDR3 loop spans 12 amino acids. J gave up 7 bases and V 5 bases, and 2 bases lay outside the gene matches. CDR1 and CDR2 (germline): SEHNR, FQNEAQ (reference sequence). CDR3 protein: CASSPTGNEQFF. DNA for the CDR3: TGTGCCAGCAGCCCGACAGGGAATGAGCAGTTCTTC.

This rearrangement joins TRBV9 to TRBJ2-7; D is ambiguous. Germline assignment: CDR1 SGDLS and CDR2 YYNGEE. The CDR3 covers 14 residues. Trimming shortened V by 0 bases and J by 5 bases, and 12 bases separated the two germline ends. The DNA for the CDR3 is TGTGCCAGCAGCGTAGCTCTAGTTTCCCACGAGCAGTACTTC. This gives the protein CASSVALVSHEQYF. Complete variable domain (other parts from reference TRBV9 and TRBJ2-7): DSGVTQTPKHLITATGQRVTLRCSPRSGDLSVYWYQQSLDQGLQFLIQYYNGEERAKGNILERFSAQQFPDLHSELNLSSLELGDSALYFCASSVALVSHEQYFGPGTRLTVT.